This T cell receptor (beta chain) was identified during a study of blood T cell repertoires in COVID-19. Study background: Sites across the United States, Italy and Spain contributed samples from acute and convalescent COVID-19. PBMCs, B-cell-depleted T cells, or T cells provided the cDNA or gDNA that made up the material.

The CDR3 contains 17 residues. CDR1 and CDR2 (germline): ENHRY, SYGVKD. Original processing notes: Quantification of nucleated cells was approximated via reference gene primer amplification. Generated by immunoSEQ multiplex PCR, the TCRdb table keeps only in-frame clones and is missing some. V and J calls and clone size are as listed in that table; D and trimming were resolved from the DNA. The sample holds some 220,000 clones; roughly 84% are singletons and the top ten take about 5.1%. Points on this clone: Its ends do not fully match the called genes, so a read error is possible.

The chain is built from TRBV10-3 and TRBJ2-7; 9 bases map to TRBD1. The TCR sequence derives from a woman in her sixties or seventies who had recovered from COVID-19. Sequencing was performed on peripheral blood. This chain's CDR3 is CALSPGTGKGASYEQYF. Written as DNA, the CDR3 is TGTGCCCTCAGCCCCGGGACAGGGAAAGGGGCTTCTTACGAGCAGTACTTC.